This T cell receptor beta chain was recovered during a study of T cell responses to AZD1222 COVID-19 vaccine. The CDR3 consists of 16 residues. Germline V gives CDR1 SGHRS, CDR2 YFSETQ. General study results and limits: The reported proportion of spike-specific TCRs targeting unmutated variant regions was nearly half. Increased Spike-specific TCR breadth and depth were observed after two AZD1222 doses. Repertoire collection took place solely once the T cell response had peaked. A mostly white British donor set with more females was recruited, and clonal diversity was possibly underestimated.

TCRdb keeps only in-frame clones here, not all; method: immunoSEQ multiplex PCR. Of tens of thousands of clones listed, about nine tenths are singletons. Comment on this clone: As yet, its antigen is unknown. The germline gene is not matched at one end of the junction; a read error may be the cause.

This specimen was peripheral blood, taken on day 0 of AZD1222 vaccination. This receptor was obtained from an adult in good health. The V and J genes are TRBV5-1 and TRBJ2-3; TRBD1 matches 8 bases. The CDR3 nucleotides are TGCGCCAGCAGTTTGGCCGGTCCAGGGGGCCCCGATACGCAGTATTTT. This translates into CASSLAGPGGPDTQYF.